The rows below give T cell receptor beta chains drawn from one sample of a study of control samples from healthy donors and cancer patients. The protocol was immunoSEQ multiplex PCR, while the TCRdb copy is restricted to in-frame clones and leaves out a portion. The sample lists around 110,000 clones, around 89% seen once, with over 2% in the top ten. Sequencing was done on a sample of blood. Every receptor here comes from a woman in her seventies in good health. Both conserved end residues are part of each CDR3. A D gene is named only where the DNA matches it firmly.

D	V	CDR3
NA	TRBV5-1	CASSLGQAGNEQFF
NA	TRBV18	CASSPPVGSNPYNEQFF
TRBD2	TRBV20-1	CSASYLAGGIGGELFF
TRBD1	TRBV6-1	CASSEGTGSLILTF
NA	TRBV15	CATSRTSEGALFF
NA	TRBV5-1	CASSLDVYNEQFF
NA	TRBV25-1	CASSDSTNTEAFF
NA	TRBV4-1	CASSQDGTEQYEQYF
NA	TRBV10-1	CASSDRVDSPLHF
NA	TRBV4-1	CASSQGPGMGQPQHF
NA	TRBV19	CASSRDRYIEGYTF
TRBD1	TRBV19	CASSSRTGGVEQYF
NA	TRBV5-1	CASSLMTPGVTNEKLFF
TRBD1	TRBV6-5	CASRTGTGGTGELFF
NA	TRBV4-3	CASSQEARINTEAFF
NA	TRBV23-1	CASRLIDRGPLYGYTF